This TCR beta chain was captured by sequencing in a study of blood T cells in healthy people across ages. The second PCR ran about 6 to 11 cycles with a sample-barcoded 5' primer and J-beta primers. TCRdb analysed the 5' RACE reads with MiXCR anew, one entry per CDR3 protein. Among approximately 2,000,000 distinct CDR3 sequences listed, roughly two fifths were seen once. What was sequenced was blood. The source of this sequence is a human donor in good health.

Written as DNA, the CDR3 is TGTGCCAGCAGCCGGGGGCGCGGGGAGTCCTACGAGCAGTACTTC. Translation gives CASSRGRGESYEQYF. This chain uses TRBV4-2 with TRBJ2-7; either TRBD1 or TRBD2 may fit D (6 bases each). The length of the CDR3 is 15 residues. Trimming cost V 4 bases and J 1 base, with 14 bases left between them. Germline assignment: CDR1 LGHNA and CDR2 YNFKEQ.